These 2 T cell receptor beta chains originate from one sample sequenced in a study of blood T cell repertoires in COVID-19. Libraries were prepared by immunoSEQ multiplex PCR; TCRdb keeps only in-frame clonotypes and omits some of them. Among 250,000 or so clones listed, 85% to 90% were seen once. Sequencing was performed on peripheral blood. Receptors were obtained from a man younger than 40 with COVID-19, enrolled during active disease.

This chain joins TRBV4-3 and TRBJ2-3; TRBD2 aligns across 9 bases. CDR1 is LGHNA and CDR2 is YSLEER in the germline V gene. With 2 bases clipped from V and 0 bases from J, the junction kept 9 bases outside the gene matches. The length of the CDR3 is 18 residues. CDR3 DNA sequence: TGCGCCAGCAGCCAATTGCTAGCGGGGTACTCTAGCACAGATACGCAGTATTTT. Protein: CASSQLLAGYSSTDTQYF.

The rearrangement joins TRBV28 to TRBJ2-7; D might be TRBD1 (5 bases). V gave up 1 base and J gave up 0 bases, with 13 bases separating them. This CDR3 has 16 residues. CDR1 is MDHEN, CDR2 SYDVKM, per germline. This chain's CDR3 is CASSLFTGIFSYEQYF. The CDR3 coding sequence is TGTGCCAGCAGTTTATTTACAGGCATCTTCTCCTACGAGCAGTACTTC.